The text below deals with one T cell receptor beta chain. This sample stems from a study of OX40 agonist ivuxolimab in advanced cancers. CDR1 and CDR2 from the germline V gene are MNHEY and SVGAGI. The CDR3 is made up of 12 amino acids. The V gene lost 8 bases and the J gene lost 0 bases, with 8 bases spanning the gap. Clones were sequenced by immunoSEQ multiplex PCR, and TCRdb holds only the in-frame ones, with some missing. The table lists approximately 74,000 clones, roughly 88% of them singletons. The source is an adult with an advanced solid tumor such as melanoma, head and neck, liver or kidney cancer. The chain carries TRBV6-5 and TRBJ2-7; D unclear. The sequencing here drew on CD4+ or CD8+ T cells sorted from blood, taken in a trial of the OX40 agonist ivuxolimab. The CDR3 nucleotides are TGTGCCAGCTCGTACAGCTCCTACGAGCAGTACTTC. Translating it yields CASSYSSYEQYF.